These 30 T cell receptor beta chains were all obtained from the same sample, sequenced in a study of T cell responses to AZD1222 COVID-19 vaccine. Assay used: immunoSEQ multiplex PCR; TCRdb lists only in-frame clones, some missing. Seen here are fewer than 200,000 clones, 85% to 95% observed once, and the top ten hold roughly 1.3%. The sequencing here drew on peripheral blood, taken on day 0 of AZD1222 vaccination. The receptors shown here come from an adult in good health.

V and J are TRBV6-1 and TRBJ2-3; 11 nucleotides match TRBD2. In germline, CDR1 is MNHNS, CDR2 SASEGT. Trimming removed 4 bases from V and 4 bases from J; junction bases left unmatched: 7. CDR3 length: 16 residues. The CDR3, as DNA: TGTGCCAGCAGTGCCCTTACTAGCGGGGGCGCAGATACGCAGTATTTT. This gives the protein CASSALTSGGADTQYF.

This chain connects TRBV4-2 to TRBJ1-1, with 7 bases that match TRBD1. CDR3 size: 15 residues. The junction had 6 bases not matched to a gene; V was cut back by 0 bases and J by 5 bases. Per the germline V gene, CDR1 is LGHNA and CDR2 is YNFKEQ. CDR3 nucleotide sequence: TGTGCCAGCAGCCAAGATTGGTCAGGGGGAACTGAAGCTTTCTTT. Amino acids: CASSQDWSGGTEAFF.

This chain links TRBV9 with TRBJ1-1; TRBD1 might be the D (5 bases). The CDR3 covers 15 residues. Germline V gene data show CDR1 as SGDLS and CDR2 as YYNGEE. The V end lost 0 bases, the J end lost 1 base, and 10 bases lay between the germline ends. CDR3 protein: CASSVAWQGNTEAFF. The CDR3 nucleotides are TGTGCCAGCAGCGTAGCGTGGCAGGGGAACACTGAAGCTTTCTTT.

The CDR3 sequence: CASSQDLSGGYNEQFF. Here the CDR3 DNA reads TGCGCCAGCAGCCAAGATCTGAGCGGGGGCTACAATGAGCAGTTCTTC. This chain links TRBV4-1 with TRBJ2-1, with TRBD2 matching 8 bases. V shed 0 bases, J shed 3 bases, and the junction held 4 bases outside the gene matches. Germline CDR1 MGHRA, CDR2 YSYEKL. The CDR3 contains 16 residues.

As DNA, the CDR3 is TGTGCCAGCAGTTACTCGATAGGGGAGAGGGCTTTCTTT. As protein: CASSYSIGERAFF. The rearrangement links TRBV6-5 to TRBJ1-1; D might be TRBD1 (5 bases). V was clipped by 0 bases and J by 11 bases, with 13 bases between them. This CDR3 spans 13 amino acids. Germline V gene data show CDR1 as MNHEY and CDR2 as SVGAGI.

The J gene is TRBJ1-5, the V gene TRBV7-9; the D is unclear. CDR1 SEHNR and CDR2 FQNEAQ come from the germline V gene (reference sequence). The V end was cut by 4 bases, the J end by 5 bases, with 6 bases between. The CDR3 has 12 residues. CDR3 region: CASSSGYQPQHF. For the CDR3, the DNA is TGTGCCAGCAGCTCTGGTTATCAGCCCCAGCATTTT.

V and J are TRBV15 and TRBJ2-1; D uncertain. The CDR3 runs 13 residues. Trimming took off 7 bases at V and 3 bases at J, with 10 bases between the two ends. Germline V lookup: CDR1 LNHNV, CDR2 YYDKDF (reference sequence). In nucleotides, the CDR3 is TGTGCCACCACAGCACGACTCTACAATGAGCAGTTCTTC. It specifies CATTARLYNEQFF.

The V call is TRBV19, the J call TRBJ1-6; D is unclear. The CDR3 contains 12 residues. Germline V lookup: CDR1 LNHDA, CDR2 SQIVND (reference sequence). V was trimmed by 7 bases and J by 7 bases, leaving 8 bases between them. The CDR3 loop reads CASKTANSPLHF. The CDR3 DNA reads TGTGCCAGTAAGACGGCGAATTCACCCCTCCACTTT.

The table lists this clone with a count of one. Here the CDR3 reads CASSQVRRELGNTEAFF. The CDR3 DNA sequence: TGCGCCAGCAGCCAAGTCCGCAGGGAATTGGGGAACACTGAAGCTTTCTTT. The V and J genes are TRBV4-1 and TRBJ1-1; tentatively, D is TRBD1 (5 bases). Germline loops: CDR1 MGHRA, CDR2 YSYEKL. The CDR3 runs 17 residues. The V gene lost 1 base and the J gene lost 1 base, with 16 bases spanning the gap.

V usage is TRBV5-6 and J usage is TRBJ1-1; perhaps TRBD1 as D (5 bases). CDR3 length equals 15 residues. Germline CDR1 and CDR2: SGHDT and YYEEEE. V was trimmed by 0 bases and J by 0 bases, leaving 9 bases between them. CDR3 in amino acids: CASSLVVTVNTEAFF. CDR3 DNA sequence: TGTGCCAGCAGCTTGGTTGTGACAGTGAACACTGAAGCTTTCTTT. The full variable domain, its missing parts supplied by reference TRBV5-6 and TRBJ1-1, is DAGVTQSPTHLIKTRGQQVTLRCSPKSGHDTVSWYQQALGQGPQFIFQYYEEEERQRGNFPDRFSGHQFPNYSSELNVNALLLGDSALYLCASSLVVTVNTEAFFGQGTRLTVV.

The J gene is TRBJ1-5, the V gene TRBV6-5, with D tentatively TRBD1 (5 bases). The germline V gene encodes CDR1 MNHEY and CDR2 SVGAGI. The CDR3 is made up of 14 amino acids. Between the trimmed V and J ends, which lost 2 bases and 2 bases, there was a span of 7 bases. The CDR3 coding sequence is TGTGCCAGCAGTTACGCCAGGGGCAATCAGCCCCAGCATTTT. Encoded protein: CASSYARGNQPQHF.

V is TRBV28 and J is TRBJ1-5, with D unresolved. The CDR3 totals 14 residues. Germline V CDR1 and CDR2: MDHEN, SYDVKM. Trimming took off 4 bases at V and 0 bases at J, with 7 bases between the two ends. CDR3 in DNA: TGTGCCAGCAGTTCGACACTTAGCAATCAGCCCCAGCATTTT. Encoded protein: CASSSTLSNQPQHF.

The chain joins TRBV6-2 or TRBV6-3 to TRBJ1-2; D is perhaps TRBD1 (6 bases). Trimming took 5 bases from V and 4 from J, leaving 17 bases between them. The CDR3 has 15 amino acids. The germline gives CDR1 MNHEY, CDR2 SVGEGT. The CDR3 loop reads CASSPDSLGLYGYTF. CDR3 nucleotides: TGTGCCAGCAGTCCGGACAGCCTCGGACTCTATGGCTACACCTTC.

The J gene is TRBJ2-3, the V gene TRBV6-1; tentative D call: TRBD2 (6 bases). CDR3 size: 15 residues. In germline, CDR1 is MNHNS, CDR2 SASEGT. Trimming left V 3 bases short and J 2 bases short, with 12 bases between. The CDR3 region is CASSERLEPTDTQYF. CDR3 DNA sequence: TGTGCCAGCAGTGAGAGACTAGAACCCACAGATACGCAGTATTTT.

The chain joins TRBV27 to TRBJ2-7; 7 positions agree with TRBD2. This CDR3 spans 14 amino acids. CDR1 MNHEY and CDR2 SMNVEV come from the germline V gene (reference sequence). The V gene end was trimmed by 4 bases and the J gene end by 4 bases; junction bases not matched to a gene: 7. CDR3 coding DNA: TGTGCCAGCAGTTCCGGGGGGAAATTTTACGAGCAGTACTTC. Protein product: CASSSGGKFYEQYF.

This clone appeared once. Other DNA variants within this sample encode the same CDR3. The chain combines TRBV7-2 with TRBJ1-5; D call uncertain. Trimming pared 1 base from V and 5 bases from J, leaving 3 bases between. Germline V CDR1 and CDR2: SGHTA, FQGNSA. The CDR3 spans 12 residues. CDR3 protein: CASSLDYQPQHF. DNA for the CDR3: TGTGCCAGCAGCTTAGATTATCAGCCCCAGCATTTT.

The chain couples TRBV28 to TRBJ2-7, with D uncertain. The germline CDR1 and CDR2 sequences are MDHEN and SYDVKM. The CDR3 sequence is 12 residues long. V was trimmed by 6 bases and J by 3 bases, leaving 9 bases between them. The CDR3 reads CASSNPYYEQYF. In nucleotides, the CDR3 is TGTGCCAGCAGCAACCCCTACTACGAGCAGTACTTC.

The rearrangement joins TRBV18 to TRBJ1-3, with TRBD1 matching over 8 bases. V lost 5 bases, J lost 0 bases, and 6 bases stayed unmatched. Germline CDR1 KGHSH, CDR2 LQKENI. The CDR3 runs to 16 residues. CDR3 bases: TGTGCCAGCTCAACGAACCAGGGGGCCTCTGGAAACACCATATATTTT. Its translation is CASSTNQGASGNTIYF.

The rearrangement uses TRBV5-4 and TRBJ1-1; D gene unclear. The CDR3 is made up of 14 amino acids. CDR1 SGHNT and CDR2 YYREEE come from the germline V gene (reference sequence). Trimming stripped 4 bases from V and 0 bases from J, with 10 bases between. CDR3 residues: CASSPRTVNTEAFF. For the CDR3, the DNA is TGTGCCAGCAGCCCCCGGACGGTGAACACTGAAGCTTTCTTT. Full variable domain (remainder filled in from reference TRBV5-4 and TRBJ1-1): ETGVTQSPTHLIKTRGQQVTLRCSSQSGHNTVSWYQQALGQGPQFIFQYYREEENGRGNFPPRFSGLQFPNYSSELNVNALELDDSALYLCASSPRTVNTEAFFGQGTRLTVV.

This clone was seen once. CDR3 bases: TGTGCCAGCAGCCAAGGACAGGCAGCCCTCCACTTT. This gives the protein CASSQGQAALHF. The chain uses TRBV3-1 (or the pseudogene TRBV3-2) and TRBJ1-6, with D maybe TRBD1 (6 bases). The V and J ends lost 1 base and 14 bases respectively, with 9 bases between them. Germline V gene sequence: CDR1 LGHDT, CDR2 YNNKEL (reference sequence). This CDR3 is built from 12 residues.

This chain links TRBV19 with TRBJ1-3; D may be TRBD1 (5 bases). Germline CDR1 and CDR2: LNHDA and SQIVND (reference sequence). The CDR3 totals 18 residues. The ends were cut back, 6 bases at V and 4 bases at J, with 25 bases in the middle. This CDR3 reads CASSPPPSQATIGNTIYF. The CDR3 DNA follows: TGTGCCAGTAGCCCACCTCCTTCACAGGCGACAATAGGAAACACCATATATTTT.

The chain is built from TRBV10-3 and TRBJ2-1; 11 bases are shared with TRBD1. This CDR3 contains 18 residues. Germline V gene lookup returns CDR1 ENHRY and CDR2 SYGVKD. With V trimmed by 3 bases and J by 0 bases, 7 bases remained unmatched. This chain's CDR3 is CAISDVDRGRSSYNEQFF. DNA of the CDR3: TGTGCCATCAGTGACGTGGACAGGGGGCGATCCTCCTACAATGAGCAGTTCTTC.

This chain links TRBV27 with TRBJ1-2; possible D gene TRBD1, 6 bases. CDR1 MNHEY and CDR2 SMNVEV come from the germline V gene (reference sequence). Trimming stripped 3 bases from V and 3 bases from J, with 14 bases between. The CDR3 is made up of 15 amino acids. The CDR3 reads CASSFSGGKDYGYTF. The DNA of the CDR3 is TGTGCCAGCAGTTTTTCCGGGGGCAAGGACTATGGCTACACCTTC.

The CDR3: CASSQPWGPEAFF. CDR3 nucleotides: TGTGCCAGCAGTCAACCATGGGGTCCTGAAGCTTTCTTT. The chain combines TRBV28 with TRBJ1-1; no clear D. Trimming took 5 bases from V and 6 from J, leaving 13 bases between them. The germline V gene encodes CDR1 MDHEN and CDR2 SYDVKM. This CDR3 is built from 13 residues.

This clone appeared once. V and J are TRBV16 and TRBJ1-6; D is unresolved. From germline, CDR1 is KGHSY and CDR2 FQNENV. Trimming cost V 2 bases and J 7 bases, with 6 bases left between them. This CDR3 comprises 13 residues. CDR3 protein: CASSQRGNSPLHF. CDR3 coding DNA: TGTGCCAGCAGCCAAAGAGGAAATTCACCCCTCCACTTT.

The J gene is TRBJ1-5, the V gene TRBV19, with 9 bases identical to TRBD1. In germline, CDR1 is LNHDA, CDR2 SQIVND (reference sequence). The V gene end was trimmed by 9 bases and the J gene end by 0 bases; junction bases not matched to a gene: 12. This CDR3 is 17 amino acids long. CDR3: CASTKTGTGYSNQPQHF. The CDR3 DNA reads TGTGCCAGCACTAAAACCGGGACAGGGTATAGCAATCAGCCCCAGCATTTT.

This rearrangement joins TRBV11-3 to TRBJ2-2; no firm D call. The CDR3 consists of 14 residues. Trimming left V 4 bases short and J 0 bases short, with 6 bases between. CDR1 SGHNT and CDR2 YENEEA come from the germline V gene. The CDR3: CASSSQANTGELFF. CDR3 bases: TGTGCCAGCAGCTCCCAAGCGAACACCGGGGAGCTGTTTTTT.

The chain couples TRBV5-6 to TRBJ2-7, with D possibly TRBD1 on 6 matching bases. V was pared by 2 bases and J by 6 bases, with 9 bases between. CDR3 length: 12 residues. The germline V gene encodes CDR1 SGHDT and CDR2 YYEEEE. The CDR3 here is CASSFSRGEQYF. In nucleotides, the CDR3 is TGTGCCAGCAGCTTCAGCAGGGGCGAGCAGTACTTC. Using reference TRBV5-6 and TRBJ2-7 for the parts outside the CDR3, the full variable domain is DAGVTQSPTHLIKTRGQQVTLRCSPKSGHDTVSWYQQALGQGPQFIFQYYEEEERQRGNFPDRFSGHQFPNYSSELNVNALLLGDSALYLCASSFSRGEQYFGPGTRLTVT.

The chain combines TRBV9 with TRBJ1-4, with 8 bases identical to TRBD1. Trimming removed 1 base from V and 3 bases from J; junction bases left unmatched: 5. CDR1 SGDLS and CDR2 YYNGEE come from the germline V gene. This CDR3 has 16 residues. The DNA for the CDR3 is TGTGCCAGCAGCGTACACCAGGGGGCATCTAATGAAAAACTGTTTTTT. Translating it yields CASSVHQGASNEKLFF. The whole variable domain, filled in from reference TRBV9 and TRBJ1-4, reads DSGVTQTPKHLITATGQRVTLRCSPRSGDLSVYWYQQSLDQGLQFLIQYYNGEERAKGNILERFSAQQFPDLHSELNLSSLELGDSALYFCASSVHQGASNEKLFFGSGTQLSVL.

The chain is built from TRBV4-2 and TRBJ1-3; tentatively, D is TRBD1 (5 bases). Germline V CDR1 and CDR2: LGHNA, YNFKEQ. V lost 1 base and J lost 0, with 10 bases in between. The CDR3 has 16 amino acids. CDR3 nucleotide sequence: TGTGCCAGCAGCCAAGGGGGACGGAGCTCTGGAAACACCATATATTTT. This encodes CASSQGGRSSGNTIYF.